This entry is about one T cell receptor beta chain. No antigen is known for it. These data belong to a study of shared clonotypes between healthy human individuals. Study-wide context: Three plates each covered CD4 naive and memory; CD8 naive two, CD8 memory one. Study results and caveats: Memory subsets had estimated richness that was generally smaller than that of naive subsets. In several donors, about 5% of naive CD4 clonotypes appeared in common.

Generated by immunoSEQ multiplex PCR, the TCRdb table keeps only in-frame clones and is missing some. The profile shows about 870,000 clones, more than 85% of them singletons. The CDR3 extends over 15 amino acids. CDR1 and CDR2 from the germline V gene are SGHAT and FQNNGV. The V segment lost 5 bases and the J segment 3 bases; nucleotides outside the gene matches: 3. CD45RO-negative, CCR7-selected cells formed the naive CD8 fraction, which excluded terminally differentiated effector memory CD45RA+ cells. The chain couples TRBV11-2 to TRBJ2-1; 11 positions match TRBD1. This TCR was sampled from a man aged 30 to 45 in good health. The sample comprised naive CD8+ T cells sorted from blood. The CDR3 DNA sequence: TGTGCCAGCAGCCTGGGACAGGGGGACTACAATGAGCAGTTCTTC. This gives the protein CASSLGQGDYNEQFF.